The source of this T cell receptor beta chain is a study of blood T cell repertoires in COVID-19 (dated by TCRdb to 2019 to 2021). As for the study more broadly: Samples covering the acute and convalescent phases of COVID-19 were provided by collaborators in the United States, Italy and Spain. A freely available public database, intended as a resource for researchers studying the immune response to SARS-CoV-2, is where the repertoires were released. The prospective study material was composed of cDNA or gDNA derived from T cells, B-cell-depleted T cells, or PBMCs. Samples were obtained from the ongoing ImmuneRACE study (first 160 participants) and from some 1,200 subjects provided by 6 global collaborators. Deeply sampled blood TCRbeta repertoires from subjects exposed to, actively infected with, or recovered from COVID-19 were included in the dataset. Sample metadata almost always included a de-identified subject ID, COVID-19 status, age in years and sex. HLA class I and class II types, where available, came from metadata supplied by the sample provider rather than from assay-based typing.

Notes on this clone: Its cognate antigen has yet to be identified. No base quality information exists; no much larger clone differs at one position.

As encoded in the germline V gene (reference sequence), CDR1 is MNHEY while CDR2 is SMNVEV. Inclusive of the bounding cysteine and phenylalanine, the CDR3 is 12 residues long. Solely the CDR3 DNA is kept, with 36 bases framed from the first base. V and J lose 8 bases and 5 bases, and a span of 13 bases separates them. Paper-wide results and their limitations: The quantity of clinical and demographic metadata differed by source and by participant and was supplied without curation.

TCRbeta CDR3 regions were amplified from genomic DNA by means of the immunoSEQ Assay, a bias-controlled multiplex PCR. Concerning the study's data processing: Within the assay, amplification of reference gene primers was used to estimate how many nucleated cells each sample contained. To quantify the absolute abundance of each unique TCRbeta CDR3 rearrangement, sequence reads were collapsed and filtered. For each sample, productive Simpson clonality was calculated by taking the square root of Simpson's diversity index across productive rearrangements. The source is immuneACCESS, and TCRdb retained only in-frame sequences with V and J called. Part of the clones is not carried over; for the studies checked, unresolved V genes explain less than half of this, and the remainder is unexplained. V and J calls and clone size are given by that table; D and trimming were obtained from the DNA. Counted in this sample were 200,000 or so clones; approximately 86% of them appeared once. Less than 5% of the sample belongs to the ten largest clones.

Participants in the prospective study were enrolled through a virtual design, were aged 18 to 89 years, and lived in some 24 United States geographic areas. To assign participants to cohorts, the prospective study relied on clinical history that participants themselves reported in a screening survey and a study questionnaire. Each participant in the prospective study had whole blood, serum and a nasopharyngeal or oropharyngeal swab collected by mobile phlebotomists. Over a 2-month period, participants in the prospective study had the option of providing additional blood draws and questionnaires. Before DNA extraction, prospective study blood samples were shipped either frozen or at room temperature.

The chain links TRBV27 with TRBJ2-7; TRBD1 is possibly the D segment (6 matching bases). This clonotype originated in a woman between 40 and 55 years old with acute COVID-19. Material for sequencing was PBMCs or T cells enriched from blood (not recorded which). The CDR3 protein sequence reads: CASALTGNEQYF. In nucleotide form, the sequence is TGTGCCAGCGCCCTCACAGGGAACGAGCAGTACTTC.